The entry that follows covers one TCR beta chain sequence. Its specificity is unknown. This record belongs to a study of cytomegalovirus exposure and HLA in healthy donors. Study observations and caveats: Trimming of TCR beta V- and J-genes showed a link, identified in a later analysis, to a missense DCLRE1C variant. In a later analysis, productive TCRs from donors in an Asian-associated ancestry cluster reportedly carried fewer N-insertions than the cohort mean.

Trimming took 6 bases from V and 7 from J; bases not matched to a gene: 7. In germline, CDR1 is MNHNS, CDR2 SASEGT. The CDR3 extends over 13 amino acids. 13 Jbeta primers and 60 Vbeta primers were used for the PCR. Method: immunoSEQ multiplex PCR; TCRdb's copy keeps in-frame clones and lacks some. Among 130,000 to 150,000 clones listed, 65% to 90% were seen once. This chain links TRBV6-1 with TRBJ2-3; TRBD2 aligns across 7 bases. This TCR was sampled from a woman younger than 45 in good health and CMV-seronegative. Source material: PBMCs. The CDR3 reads CASRTRAGNTQYF. The CDR3 nucleotides read TGTGCCAGCAGAACTCGAGCGGGGAATACGCAGTATTTT.